The clone carrying this T cell receptor beta chain has only a few counts. What it recognizes is unknown. Germline V CDR1 and CDR2: LGHNA, YNFKEQ. Trimming removed 0 bases from V and 3 bases from J, with 14 bases in between. The CDR3 length is 17 residues. The data belong to a study of beta chain features in type 1 diabetes. The investigators reverse transcribed all of the isolated RNA, so they sequenced expressed TCRB transcripts. Sequencing used immunoSEQ multiplex PCR; TCRdb keeps in-frame clones, though not all of them. The sample lists some 900,000 clones; roughly 15% were seen once. General observations from the study: A potential PCR bias toward shorter templates would be equal in patient and control samples.

The source is a woman aged 18-29 years in good health. V gene TRBV4-2 combines with J gene TRBJ1-4; D gene unclear. Sequencing used naive CD4+ T cells from blood. The CDR3 DNA is TGTGCCAGCAGCCAAGATCCGCGAATAGATGCTAATGAAAAACTGTTTTTT. Translated, it gives CASSQDPRIDANEKLFF.